This T cell receptor beta chain was identified in a study of shared clonotypes between healthy human individuals. The repertoire was sequenced with immunoSEQ multiplex PCR; TCRdb's copy has only in-frame clones and lacks some. The sample comprises around 2.1 million clones, about 92% of which are singletons, and approximately 1.7% rests with the top ten. Trimming took off 4 bases at V and 10 bases at J, with 11 bases between the two ends. The CDR3 has 12 residues. Looked up from germline, CDR1 is MNHEY and CDR2 is SMNVEV (reference sequence). This clone was detected only once. Naive CD8 cells, CD45RO-negative and positively selected for CCR7, excluded terminally differentiated effector memory CD45RA+ cells.

The clonotype originates from a man aged 18 to 29 in good health. Some clones in this sample may be carry-over from other donors' samples. Sequences were obtained from naive CD8+ T cells from PBMCs. The J gene is TRBJ1-5, the V gene TRBV27; D might be TRBD1 (6 bases). The CDR3 reads CASSSGTFPQHF. CDR3 nucleotides: TGTGCCAGCAGTTCCGGGACATTCCCCCAGCATTTT.